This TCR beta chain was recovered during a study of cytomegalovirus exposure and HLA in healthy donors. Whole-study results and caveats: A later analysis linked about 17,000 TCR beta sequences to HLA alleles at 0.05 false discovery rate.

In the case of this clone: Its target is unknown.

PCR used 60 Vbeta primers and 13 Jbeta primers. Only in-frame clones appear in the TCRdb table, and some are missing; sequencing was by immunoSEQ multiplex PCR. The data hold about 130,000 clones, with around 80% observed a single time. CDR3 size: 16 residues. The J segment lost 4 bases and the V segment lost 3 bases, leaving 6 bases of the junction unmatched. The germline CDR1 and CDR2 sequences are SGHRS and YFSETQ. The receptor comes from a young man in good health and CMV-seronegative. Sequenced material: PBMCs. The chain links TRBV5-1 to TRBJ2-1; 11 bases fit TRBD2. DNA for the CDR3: TGCGCCAGCAGCTCTTCCGGGACTAGCGGTTACAATGAGCAGTTCTTC. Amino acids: CASSSSGTSGYNEQFF.